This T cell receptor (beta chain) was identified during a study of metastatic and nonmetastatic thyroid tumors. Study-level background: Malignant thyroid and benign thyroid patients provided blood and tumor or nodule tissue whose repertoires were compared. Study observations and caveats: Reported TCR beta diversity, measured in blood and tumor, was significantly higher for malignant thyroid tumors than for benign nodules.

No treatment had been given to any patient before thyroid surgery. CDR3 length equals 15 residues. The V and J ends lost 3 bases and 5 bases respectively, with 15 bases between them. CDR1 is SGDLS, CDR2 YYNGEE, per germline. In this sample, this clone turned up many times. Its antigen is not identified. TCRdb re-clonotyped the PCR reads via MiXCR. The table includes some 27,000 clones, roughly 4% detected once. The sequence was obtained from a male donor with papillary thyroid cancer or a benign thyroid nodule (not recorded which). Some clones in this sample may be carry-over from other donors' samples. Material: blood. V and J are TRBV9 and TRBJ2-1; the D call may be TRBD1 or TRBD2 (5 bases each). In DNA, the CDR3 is TGTGCCAGCAGCGAATCCGGGACGGGTGACAATGAGCAGTTCTTC. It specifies CASSESGTGDNEQFF.